This T cell receptor beta chain was sequenced for a study of T cell responses to AZD1222 COVID-19 vaccine. The study, taken as a whole, reports: Possibly, clonal diversity was underestimated; donors were largely white British and included more females. Recipients of AZD1222 seropositive at baseline numbered only 5 to 7.

From germline, CDR1 is SQVTM and CDR2 ANQGSEA. The CDR3 length is 14 residues. Trimming cost V 4 bases and J 1 base, with 13 bases left between them. Pooled together were second doses at about 4 or about 12 weeks. Concerning this clone: The antigen is unknown.

The method was immunoSEQ multiplex PCR; TCRdb's version includes in-frame clones alone and lacks a portion of them. The sample includes some 48,000 clones, 80% to 90% seen only once; the top ten take around 6.5%. Material: peripheral blood, obtained 28 days after the second AZD1222 dose. The chain joins TRBV29-1 to TRBJ1-2, with D possibly being TRBD1 (5 bases). The sequence derives from an adult who received the AZD1222 COVID-19 vaccine. DNA for the CDR3: TGCAGCGTTGTAGAGGGGAACCTTAACTATGGCTACACCTTC. The encoded protein is CSVVEGNLNYGYTF.